This T cell receptor beta chain appears in the sequencing data of a study of cytomegalovirus exposure and HLA in healthy donors. Overall study: An earlier analysis found 95 million to 140 million unique TCR beta sequences from about 190 million T cells. General study findings and limits: Using a false discovery rate of 0.05, a later analysis showed that 15,000 to 20,000 TCR beta sequences were associated with HLA alleles. Sequencing artifact likely explains a cluster of highly shared sequence variants. The availability of immune exposure information extended only to CMV serostatus.

V lost 6 bases and J lost 7; bases outside the gene matches: 10. The CDR3 is 15 residues long. The germline V gene encodes CDR1 MNHNS and CDR2 SASEGT. A multiplex PCR was run with 60 Vbeta primers and 13 Jbeta primers. Some clones are missing from TCRdb's copy, which holds only in-frame ones; the method was immunoSEQ multiplex PCR. Among around 95,000 clones listed, around 67% were seen once. This clone was observed a handful of times. The antigen remains unidentified. The chain recombines TRBV6-1 with TRBJ1-4; 8 positions match TRBD1. The specimen was PBMCs. This clonotype was sampled from a male donor in good health and CMV-seronegative. The CDR3 DNA reads as TGTGCCAGCAGAGAGGGAACAGGGGGAGTTGAAAAACTGTTTTTT. Residues: CASREGTGGVEKLFF.